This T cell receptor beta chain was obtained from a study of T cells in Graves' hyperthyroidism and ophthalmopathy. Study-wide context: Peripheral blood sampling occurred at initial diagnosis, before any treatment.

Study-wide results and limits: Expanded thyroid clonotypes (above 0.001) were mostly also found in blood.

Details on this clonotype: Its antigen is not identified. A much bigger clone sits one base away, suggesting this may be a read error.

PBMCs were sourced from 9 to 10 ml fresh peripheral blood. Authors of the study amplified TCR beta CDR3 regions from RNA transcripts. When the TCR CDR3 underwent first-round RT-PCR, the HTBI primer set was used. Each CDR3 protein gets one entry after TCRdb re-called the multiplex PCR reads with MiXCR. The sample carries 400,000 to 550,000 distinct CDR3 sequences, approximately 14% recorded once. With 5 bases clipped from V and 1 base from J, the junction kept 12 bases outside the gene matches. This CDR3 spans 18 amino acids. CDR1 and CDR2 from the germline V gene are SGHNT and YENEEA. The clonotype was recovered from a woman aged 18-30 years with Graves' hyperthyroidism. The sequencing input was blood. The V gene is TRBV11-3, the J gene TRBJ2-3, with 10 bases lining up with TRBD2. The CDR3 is CASSPGTSESFGTDTQYF. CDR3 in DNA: TGTGCCAGCAGCCCGGGGACTAGCGAGAGTTTCGGCACAGATACGCAGTATTTT. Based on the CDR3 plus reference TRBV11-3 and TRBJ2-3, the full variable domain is EAGVVQSPRYKIIEKKQPVAFWCNPISGHNTLYWYLQNLGQGPELLIRYENEEAVDDSQLPKDRFSAERLKGVDSTLKIQPAELGDSAVYLCASSPGTSESFGTDTQYFGPGTRLTVL.